Below, 4 T cell receptor beta chains from the same sample are listed, as sequenced in a study of vaccination and CD4 T cells after COVID-19. The Oncomine TCR Beta short-read assay sequenced DNA from cultured CD4+ T cells. TCRdb re-called the PCR reads with MiXCR, one entry per CDR3 protein. This sample carries about 16,000 distinct CDR3 sequences, roughly 45% of them seen once, and the ten largest clones take approximately 4%. The antigens for these receptors are not known. Specified treatment: roughly 11-day PBMC culture with coronavirus spike peptide pools or control peptides (ViraFEST assay). Sequenced material: CD4+ T cells from blood, cultured in vitro. The receptors originated from a human donor who had recovered from COVID-19.

This chain links TRBV25-1 with TRBJ2-7; maybe TRBD1 (6 bases). V was cut by 9 bases and J by 5 bases, with 14 bases left in between. Germline V gene sequence: CDR1 MGHDK, CDR2 SYGVNS. The length of the CDR3 is 12 residues. CDR3 loop: CARRDRSNEQYF. The CDR3 DNA follows: TGTGCCAGGAGAGACAGGTCGAACGAGCAGTACTTC.

This clonotype occurred a few times. The genes are TRBV6-1 and TRBJ2-5, with D unresolved. Germline V CDR1 and CDR2: MNHNS, SASEGT. The ends were cut back, 1 base at V and 4 bases at J, with 1 base in the middle. The CDR3 sequence is 11 residues long. The CDR3 DNA reads TGTGCCAGCAGTGAAGGAGAGACCCAGTACTTC. It codes for CASSEGETQYF.

The chain employs TRBV6-5 and TRBJ1-4; TRBD1 matches 7 bases. The CDR3 covers 14 residues. J was trimmed by 8 bases and V by 2 bases; bases with no gene match: 5. Germline CDR1 reads MNHEY; CDR2 reads SVGAGI. CDR3 amino acids: CASSYRQGDEKLFF. DNA for the CDR3: TGTGCCAGCAGTTACCGACAGGGTGACGAAAAACTGTTTTTT.

J is TRBJ2-2 and V is TRBV20-1; TRBD1 is a possible D gene (5 bases). V lost 1 base to trimming and J lost 0 bases, with 21 bases between them. There are 19 residues in the CDR3. Per germline, CDR1 DFQATT and CDR2 SNEGSKA (reference sequence). The CDR3 coding sequence is TGCAGTGCTAGAGGAGGCTTACTGGCAGGGTGGCCGAACACCGGGGAGCTGTTTTTT. Protein sequence: CSARGGLLAGWPNTGELFF.